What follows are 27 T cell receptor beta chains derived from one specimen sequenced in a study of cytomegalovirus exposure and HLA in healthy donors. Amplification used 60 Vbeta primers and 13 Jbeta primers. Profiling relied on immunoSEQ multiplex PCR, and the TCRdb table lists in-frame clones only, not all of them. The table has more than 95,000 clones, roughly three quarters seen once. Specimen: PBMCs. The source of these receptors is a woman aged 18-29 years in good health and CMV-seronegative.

The CDR3 DNA reads as TGTGCCAGGGTCGGGACAGGGGAAAGATGGAACTATGGCTACACCTTC. It encodes CARVGTGERWNYGYTF. The chain recombines TRBV2 with TRBJ1-2; 10 bases agree with TRBD1. The CDR3 loop spans 16 amino acids. The germline V gene has CDR1 SNHLY and CDR2 FYNNEI. The junction had 12 bases not matched to a gene; V was cut back by 9 bases and J by 2 bases.

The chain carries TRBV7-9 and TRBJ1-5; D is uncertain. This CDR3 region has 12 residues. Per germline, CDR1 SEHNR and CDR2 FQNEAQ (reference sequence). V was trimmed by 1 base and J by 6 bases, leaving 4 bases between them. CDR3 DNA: TGTGCCAGCAGCTTAGGGGCTCAGCCCCAGCATTTT. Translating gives CASSLGAQPQHF.

CDR3 bases: TGTGCCAGCAGCTTGGCCCAATCGGGCACAGATACGCAGTATTTT. Residues: CASSLAQSGTDTQYF. The chain couples TRBV5-5 to TRBJ2-3; D is undetermined. The V gene lost 0 bases and the J gene lost 1 base, with 9 bases spanning the gap. The CDR3 is 15 residues long. The germline V gene encodes CDR1 SGHKS and CDR2 YYEKEE (reference sequence).

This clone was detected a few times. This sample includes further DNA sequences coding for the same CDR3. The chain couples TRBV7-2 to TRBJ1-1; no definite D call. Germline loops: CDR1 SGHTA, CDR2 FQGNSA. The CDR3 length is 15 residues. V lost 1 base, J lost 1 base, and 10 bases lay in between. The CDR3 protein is CASSLDRAGNTEAFF. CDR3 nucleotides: TGTGCCAGCAGCTTAGATCGGGCGGGGAACACTGAAGCTTTCTTT.

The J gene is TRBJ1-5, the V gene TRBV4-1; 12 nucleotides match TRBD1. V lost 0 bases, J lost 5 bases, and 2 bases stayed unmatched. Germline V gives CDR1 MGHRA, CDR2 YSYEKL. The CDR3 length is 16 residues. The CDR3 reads CASSQDGTGGYQPQHF. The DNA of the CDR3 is TGCGCCAGCAGCCAAGACGGGACAGGGGGCTATCAGCCCCAGCATTTT.

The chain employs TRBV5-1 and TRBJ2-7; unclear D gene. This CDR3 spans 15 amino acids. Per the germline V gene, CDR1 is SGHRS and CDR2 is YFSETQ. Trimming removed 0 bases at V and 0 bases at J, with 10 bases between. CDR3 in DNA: TGCGCCAGCAGCTTGGCGGGTGGGTTCTCCTACGAGCAGTACTTC. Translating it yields CASSLAGGFSYEQYF.

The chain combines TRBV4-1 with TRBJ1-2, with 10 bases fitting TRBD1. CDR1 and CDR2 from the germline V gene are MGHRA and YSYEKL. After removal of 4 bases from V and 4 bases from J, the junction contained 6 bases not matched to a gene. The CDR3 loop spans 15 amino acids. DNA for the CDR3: TGCGCCAGCAGCCTAGGGACAGGGGAAGGCTATGGCTACACCTTC. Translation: CASSLGTGEGYGYTF.

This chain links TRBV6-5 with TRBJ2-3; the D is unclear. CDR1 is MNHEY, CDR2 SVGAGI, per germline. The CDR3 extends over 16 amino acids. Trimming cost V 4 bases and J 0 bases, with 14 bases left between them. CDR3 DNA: TGTGCCAGCAGTTTATCGTGGCCCGGGAGCACAGATACGCAGTATTTT. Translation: CASSLSWPGSTDTQYF.

The chain's CDR3 is CASRDGGDTDTQYF. Here the CDR3 DNA reads TGTGCCAGTAGAGACGGGGGGGATACAGATACGCAGTATTTT. This rearrangement joins TRBV19 to TRBJ2-3; the match to TRBD2 covers 8 bases. The V and J ends lost 6 bases and 3 bases, in that order; junction bases with no gene match: 5. This CDR3 spans 14 amino acids. Germline V gene lookup returns CDR1 LNHDA and CDR2 SQIVND (reference sequence).

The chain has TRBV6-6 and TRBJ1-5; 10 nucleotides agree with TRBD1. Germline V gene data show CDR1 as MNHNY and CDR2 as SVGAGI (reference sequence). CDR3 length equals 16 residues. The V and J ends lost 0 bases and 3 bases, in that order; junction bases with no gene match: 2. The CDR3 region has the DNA TGTGCCAGCAGTTACTCAGGGACAGGGGCCAATCAGCCCCAGCATTTT. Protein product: CASSYSGTGANQPQHF.

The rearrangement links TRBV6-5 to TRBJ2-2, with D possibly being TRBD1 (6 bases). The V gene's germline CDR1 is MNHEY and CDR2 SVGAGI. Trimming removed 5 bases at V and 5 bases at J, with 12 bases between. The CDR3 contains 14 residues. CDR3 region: CASSPGQRTGELFF. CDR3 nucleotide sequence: TGTGCCAGCAGTCCGGGACAACGGACCGGGGAGCTGTTTTTT.

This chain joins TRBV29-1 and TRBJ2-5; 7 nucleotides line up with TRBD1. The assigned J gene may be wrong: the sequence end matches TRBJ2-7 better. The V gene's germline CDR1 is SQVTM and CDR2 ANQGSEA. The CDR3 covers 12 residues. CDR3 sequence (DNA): TGCAGCGCCCTGACAGGGCCCTACGAGCAGTACTTC. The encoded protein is CSALTGPYEQYF.

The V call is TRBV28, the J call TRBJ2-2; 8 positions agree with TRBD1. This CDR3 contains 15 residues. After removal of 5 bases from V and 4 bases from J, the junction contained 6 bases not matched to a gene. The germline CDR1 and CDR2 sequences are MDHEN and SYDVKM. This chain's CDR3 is CASSAWTGSTGELFF. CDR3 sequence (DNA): TGTGCCAGCAGTGCGTGGACAGGGAGCACCGGGGAGCTGTTTTTT. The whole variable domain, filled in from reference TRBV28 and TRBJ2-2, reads DVKVTQSSRYLVKRTGEKVFLECVQDMDHENMFWYRQDPGLGLRLIYFSYDVKMKEKGDIPEGYSVSREKKERFSLILESASTNQTSMYLCASSAWTGSTGELFFGEGSRLTVL.

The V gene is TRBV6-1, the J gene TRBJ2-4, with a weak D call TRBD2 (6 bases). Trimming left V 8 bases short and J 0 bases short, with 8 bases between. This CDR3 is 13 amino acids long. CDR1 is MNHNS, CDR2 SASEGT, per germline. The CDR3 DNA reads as TGTGCCAGCCAGGGACTAGCCAAAAACATTCAGTACTTC. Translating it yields CASQGLAKNIQYF.

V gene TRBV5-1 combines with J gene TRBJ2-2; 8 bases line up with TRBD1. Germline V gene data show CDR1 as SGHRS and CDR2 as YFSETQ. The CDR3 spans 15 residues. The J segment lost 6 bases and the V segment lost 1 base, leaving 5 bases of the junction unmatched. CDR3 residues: CASSLIGQGPGELFF. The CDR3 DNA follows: TGCGCCAGCAGCTTGATAGGACAGGGTCCCGGGGAGCTGTTTTTT.

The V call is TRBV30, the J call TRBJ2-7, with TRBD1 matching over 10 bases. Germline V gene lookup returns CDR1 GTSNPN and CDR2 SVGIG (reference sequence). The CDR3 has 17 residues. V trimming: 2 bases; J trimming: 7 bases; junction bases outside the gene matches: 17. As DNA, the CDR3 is TGTGCCTGGAGTAAGGGGCGGGTGGGACAGGGGTTGGGGGAGCAGTACTTC. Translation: CAWSKGRVGQGLGEQYF.

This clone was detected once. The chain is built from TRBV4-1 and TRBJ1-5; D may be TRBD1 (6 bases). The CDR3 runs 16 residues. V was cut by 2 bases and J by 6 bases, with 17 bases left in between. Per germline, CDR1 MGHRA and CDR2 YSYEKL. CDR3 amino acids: CASSQQDSREGQPQHF. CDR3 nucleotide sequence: TGCGCCAGCAGCCAACAGGACAGTCGGGAGGGTCAGCCCCAGCATTTT.

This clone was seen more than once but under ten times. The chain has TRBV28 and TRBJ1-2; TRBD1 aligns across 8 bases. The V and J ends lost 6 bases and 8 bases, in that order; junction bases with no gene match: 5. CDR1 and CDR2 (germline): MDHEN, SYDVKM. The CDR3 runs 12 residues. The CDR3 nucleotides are TGTGCCAGCAGAGAGACAGGGGTCGGCTACACCTTC. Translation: CASRETGVGYTF.

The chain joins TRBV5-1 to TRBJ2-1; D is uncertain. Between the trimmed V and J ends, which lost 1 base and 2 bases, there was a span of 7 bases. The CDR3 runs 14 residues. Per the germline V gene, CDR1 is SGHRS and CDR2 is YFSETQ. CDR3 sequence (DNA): TGCGCCAGCAGCTTGAACACACCCTACAATGAGCAGTTCTTC. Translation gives CASSLNTPYNEQFF.

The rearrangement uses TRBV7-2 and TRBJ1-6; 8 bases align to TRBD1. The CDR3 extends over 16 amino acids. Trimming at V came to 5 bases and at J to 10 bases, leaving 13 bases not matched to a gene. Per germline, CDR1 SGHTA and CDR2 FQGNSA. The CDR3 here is CASSPALGQGWSPLHF. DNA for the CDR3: TGTGCCAGCAGCCCCGCCCTTGGACAGGGTTGGTCACCCCTCCACTTT.

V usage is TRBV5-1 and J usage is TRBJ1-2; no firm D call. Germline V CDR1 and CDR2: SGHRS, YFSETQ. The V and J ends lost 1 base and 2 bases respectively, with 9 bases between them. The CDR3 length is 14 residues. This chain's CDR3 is CASSLSQLNYGYTF. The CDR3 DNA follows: TGCGCCAGCAGCTTGTCTCAGTTAAACTATGGCTACACCTTC.

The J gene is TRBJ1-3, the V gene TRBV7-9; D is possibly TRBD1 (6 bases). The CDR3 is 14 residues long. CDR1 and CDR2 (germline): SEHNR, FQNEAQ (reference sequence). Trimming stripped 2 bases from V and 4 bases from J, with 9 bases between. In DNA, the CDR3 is TGTGCCAGCAGCTTAACAGGGATCGGAAACACCATATATTTT. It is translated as CASSLTGIGNTIYF.

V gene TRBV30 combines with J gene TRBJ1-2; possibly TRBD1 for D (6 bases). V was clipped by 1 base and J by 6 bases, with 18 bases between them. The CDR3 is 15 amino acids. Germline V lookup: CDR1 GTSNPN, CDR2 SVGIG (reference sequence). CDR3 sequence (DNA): TGTGCCTGGAGTGGGAACAGGGAAAGGATCGATGGCTACACCTTC. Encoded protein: CAWSGNRERIDGYTF.

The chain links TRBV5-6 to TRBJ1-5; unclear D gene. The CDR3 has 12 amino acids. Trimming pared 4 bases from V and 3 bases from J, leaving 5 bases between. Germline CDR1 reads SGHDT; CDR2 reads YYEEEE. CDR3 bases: TGTGCCAGCAGCCTTCCCAATCAGCCCCAGCATTTT. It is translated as CASSLPNQPQHF.

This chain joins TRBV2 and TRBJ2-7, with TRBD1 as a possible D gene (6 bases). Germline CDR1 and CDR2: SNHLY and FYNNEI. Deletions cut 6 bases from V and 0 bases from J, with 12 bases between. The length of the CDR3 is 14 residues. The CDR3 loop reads CASREYRDSYEQYF. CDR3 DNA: TGTGCCAGCAGGGAATACAGGGACTCCTACGAGCAGTACTTC.

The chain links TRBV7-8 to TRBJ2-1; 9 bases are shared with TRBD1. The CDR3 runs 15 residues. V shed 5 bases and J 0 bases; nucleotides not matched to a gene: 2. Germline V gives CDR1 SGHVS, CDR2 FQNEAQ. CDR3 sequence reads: CASSRTGASYNEQFF. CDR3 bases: TGTGCCAGCAGCCGGACAGGGGCCTCCTACAATGAGCAGTTCTTC.

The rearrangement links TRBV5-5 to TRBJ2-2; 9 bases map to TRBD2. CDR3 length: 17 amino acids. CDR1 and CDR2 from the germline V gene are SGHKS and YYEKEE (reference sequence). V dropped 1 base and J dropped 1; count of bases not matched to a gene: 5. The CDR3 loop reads CASSLFPAGGNTGELFF. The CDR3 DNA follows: TGTGCCAGCAGCTTGTTTCCAGCGGGGGGGAACACCGGGGAGCTGTTTTTT.